The T cell receptor (beta chain) described here comes from a study of Ad26.COV2.S vaccination and SARS-CoV-2 variants. As to treatment: 19 received Ad26.COV2.S at low or high dose, single or two shots; about 5 received placebo; per-sample allocation not given. Collection of samples fell on day 63 after the first vaccine or placebo injection. V dropped 0 bases and J dropped 2 bases, with 17 bases sitting between them. Germline-derived CDR1 and CDR2 are SGHKS and YYEKEE (reference sequence). The CDR3 has 17 residues. TCRdb's copy holds only in-frame clones and misses some; the assay was immunoSEQ multiplex PCR. The top ten clones hold about 1.7% of a sample with roughly 400,000 clones, about 90% of them seen once.

The material was peripheral blood, obtained in a trial of Ad26.COV2.S vaccine versus placebo. The sequence was obtained from a person aged 18-65 years who received the Ad26.COV2.S COVID-19 vaccine or a placebo. The rearrangement uses TRBV5-5 and TRBJ2-5; D is possibly TRBD1 or TRBD2 (6 bases each). CDR3 bases: TGTGCCAGCAGCTTGGCCCGGCACAGGGAGGCTCAAGAGACCCAGTACTTC. It is translated as CASSLARHREAQETQYF.